This is a list of T cell receptor beta chains from one sample in a study of blood T cells in healthy people across ages. TCRdb fed the 5' RACE reads into MiXCR, producing one record per CDR3 protein. The sample includes 650,000 to 1,000,000 distinct CDR3 sequences, 30% to 45% of them seen just once. The sample was blood. These receptors all stem from a man aged 18 to 29 in good health. CDR3s include the opening cysteine and the closing phenylalanine or tryptophan. Each record gives: clone size, V gene, J gene, D gene, CDR3 DNA, CDR3 protein. D genes are given only for firm matches. Not all rows give a size; the values are once, few, many and, for expanded clones, a class.

.	TRBV5-1	TRBJ1-5	.	TGCGCCAGCAGCTTCGGGACCGGTAGCAGTCAGCCCCAGCATTTT	CASSFGTGSSQPQHF
many	TRBV12-3/TRBV12-4	TRBJ2-3	.	TGTGCCAGCAGTTTAACAGGGCTTCCCACAGATACGCAGTATTTT	CASSLTGLPTDTQYF
few	TRBV4-1	TRBJ2-3	TRBD1	TGCGCCAGCAGCCAAGAAGCCCGGGACAGGGGACCCCCGGATACGCAGTATTTT	CASSQEARDRGPPDTQYF
.	TRBV5-1	TRBJ2-3	.	TGCGCCAGCAGCTTGGGAACGGCCCGTCGCACAGATACGCAGTATTTT	CASSLGTARRTDTQYF
.	TRBV20-1	TRBJ1-1	.	TGCAGTGCGGACGGGAATTCCAACACTGAAGCTTTCTTT	CSADGNSNTEAFF
many	TRBV10-3	TRBJ1-5	TRBD1	TGTGCCATCAGCGAAGGACAGGGTAGCAATCAGCCCCAGCATTTT	CAISEGQGSNQPQHF
few	TRBV7-2	TRBJ2-6	.	TGTGCCAGCAGCTTAATCCCCCAAGGTGTATCAGGGGCCAACGTCCTGACTTTC	CASSLIPQGVSGANVLTF
.	TRBV5-6	TRBJ2-5	TRBD2	TGTGCCAGCAGCTTGGTAGCGGGGGTGATAGGGGAGACCCAGTACTTC	CASSLVAGVIGETQYF
.	TRBV9	TRBJ2-3	.	TGTGCCGGCAGCTCACGTCCCGGGACAGATACGCAGTATTTT	CAGSSRPGTDTQYF
.	TRBV3-1	TRBJ2-7	.	TGTGCCAGCAGCCAAGAGGCGGGGACGGAGCAGTACTTC	CASSQEAGTEQYF
.	TRBV7-3	TRBJ2-6	.	TGTGCCAGCAGCACCCAGGGTATCTGGGCCAACGTCCTGACTTTC	CASSTQGIWANVLTF
few	TRBV4-3	TRBJ1-2	.	TGCGCCAGCAGCCAAGATTATCCAGCCCCCTGTGGCTACACCTTC	CASSQDYPAPCGYTF
.	TRBV20-1	TRBJ2-7	.	TGCAGTGAGACCCACGACATGAGCTCCTACGAGCAGTACTTC	CSETHDMSSYEQYF
many	TRBV20-1	TRBJ2-7	.	TGCAGTGCTTGGGCCTCTGCCTACGAGCAGTACTTC	CSAWASAYEQYF
.	TRBV6-2/TRBV6-3	TRBJ2-7	.	TGTGCCAGCAGTTCGGAGTCAGGCTTTCGGACGTACTTC	CASSSESGFRTYF
.	TRBV29-1	TRBJ1-2	TRBD1	TGCAGCGTAGGGGGCCTCGACTATGGCCACACCTTC	CSVGGLDYGHTF
.	TRBV7-2	TRBJ1-6	TRBD1	TGTGCCAGCAGCTCCGCCGGGACAGCTAATCCACCCCTCCACTTT	CASSSAGTANPPLHF
many	TRBV20-1	TRBJ2-5	.	TGCAGTGCTAGAGGGGGGGCTAGCGGCCAAGAGACCCAGTACTTC	CSARGGASGQETQYF
.	TRBV4-1	TRBJ1-1	TRBD1	TGCGCCAGCAGCGACAGGGGAGGCGCTGAAGCTTTCTTT	CASSDRGGAEAFF
.	TRBV12-3/TRBV12-4	TRBJ2-5	TRBD1	TGTGCCAGCAGTTTTTTGGACAGGGAAAGGGAGACCCAGTACTTC	CASSFLDRERETQYF
few	TRBV7-9	TRBJ1-1	.	TGTGCCAGCAGCTTCCTCCAGGGGCAAGGTGAAGCTTTCTTT	CASSFLQGQGEAFF
.	TRBV20-1	TRBJ2-7	TRBD1	TGCAGTGCTAAAGGGGACAGTTTCTACGAGCAGTACTTC	CSAKGDSFYEQYF
.	TRBV5-1	TRBJ1-1	TRBD1	TGCGCCAGCAGCTTGGAGACAGGGATGAACACTGAAGCTTTCTTT	CASSLETGMNTEAFF
many	TRBV4-3	TRBJ1-1	.	TGCGCCAGCAGCCAAGGGGAGGACACTGAAGCTTTCTTT	CASSQGEDTEAFF
few	TRBV12-3/TRBV12-4	TRBJ1-1	TRBD1	TGTGCCAGCTTCGGGACAGGAACTCACACTGAAGCTTTCTTT	CASFGTGTHTEAFF
.	TRBV3-1	TRBJ2-7	TRBD1	TGTGCCAACAGCCTCGGGACAGGGGCCAACGAGCAGTACTTC	CANSLGTGANEQYF
.	TRBV27	TRBJ2-3	TRBD1	TGTGCCAGCAGGCCAGGGGACAGGGAGACAGATACGCAGTATTTT	CASRPGDRETDTQYF
.	TRBV6-6	TRBJ2-7	.	TGTGCCAGCAGTTACGGTGTCCCGTCCTACGAGCAGTACTTC	CASSYGVPSYEQYF
.	TRBV6-2/TRBV6-3	TRBJ2-3	.	TGTGCCAGCAAAAACCCCAGCACAGATACGCAGTATTTT	CASKNPSTDTQYF
many	TRBV6-5	TRBJ2-7	.	TGTGCCAGCAGTCAGGGACAAAAAGACGAGCAGTACTTC	CASSQGQKDEQYF
.	TRBV28	TRBJ1-1	.	TGTGCCAGCAGTTTTAGGTTTCAGGGAGGGAACACTGAAGCTTTCTTT	CASSFRFQGGNTEAFF
.	TRBV7-2	TRBJ2-1	TRBD2	TGTGCCAGCACCGAAACGGGGCTAGCGGGGGACAATGAGCAGTTCTTC	CASTETGLAGDNEQFF
few	TRBV27	TRBJ2-3	TRBD2	TGTGCCAGCAGTCCTTACGGAGGGCTAGCGGGGAGAGATACGCAGTATTTT	CASSPYGGLAGRDTQYF
.	TRBV12-3/TRBV12-4	TRBJ2-1	TRBD2	TGTGCCAGCCAATCTTTAGCGGGGGGGTTATACAATGAGCAGTTCTTC	CASQSLAGGLYNEQFF
many	TRBV20-1	TRBJ1-2	.	TGCAGTGCTAGAGATAGGACGCTAGACTCAATCTATGGCTACACCTTC	CSARDRTLDSIYGYTF
.	TRBV6-2/TRBV6-3	TRBJ2-3	TRBD2	TGTGCCGGCAGCCAACGTTTCGGGACTAGCGGGGGGACCGATACGCAGTATTTT	CAGSQRFGTSGGTDTQYF
few	TRBV10-3	TRBJ2-3	TRBD2	TGTGCCATCGGAGGGGCGAGCGGGGGGGGCCCAGATACGCAGTATTTT	CAIGGASGGGPDTQYF
.	TRBV28	TRBJ1-2	TRBD1	TGTGCCAGCAGTAGGGCCGGGACAGGGAGGGGCTACACCTTC	CASSRAGTGRGYTF
.	TRBV5-1	TRBJ1-5	.	TGCGCCAGCAGCGAGCTCGGGGGGGGAAGCGATCAGCCCCAGCATTTT	CASSELGGGSDQPQHF
few	TRBV30	TRBJ2-7	.	TGTGCCTGGAGTGTTACCGGGGGACCCCCCTACGAGCAGTACTTC	CAWSVTGGPPYEQYF
once	TRBV7-8	TRBJ2-1	TRBD2	TGTGCCAGCAGCCCCGGGGCGGGGGGAATGAATGAGCAGTTCTTC	CASSPGAGGMNEQFF
few	TRBV27	TRBJ2-1	.	TGTGCCAGCAGCTCGATATTTGAGGACACCAATGAGCAGTTCTTC	CASSSIFEDTNEQFF
.	TRBV7-9	TRBJ2-1	TRBD2	TGTGCCAGCAGCTCCCTGGATGGGATGACTAGCGGGGATCAGTTCTTC	CASSSLDGMTSGDQFF
once	TRBV7-2	TRBJ1-5	TRBD1	TGTGCCAGCAGCTTTGGAGGGACAGGGGGCGGGCAGCCCCAGCATTTT	CASSFGGTGGGQPQHF
.	TRBV29-1	TRBJ2-3	.	TGCAGCGTTGCACGGGGGCTCACAGATACGCAGTATTTT	CSVARGLTDTQYF
few	TRBV7-9	TRBJ1-1	.	TGTGCCAGCAGCTTACAGAAAAACACTGAAGCTTTCTTT	CASSLQKNTEAFF
once	TRBV3-1	TRBJ2-3	.	TGTGCCAGCAGCCAAGATTCTGTCTATCCCTCAGTTCGGAGCACAGATACGCAGTTTTTT	CASSQDSVYPSVRSTDTQFF
few	TRBV12-3/TRBV12-4	TRBJ2-7	.	TGTGCCAGCAGGTTAGGGGCCTACGAGCAGTACTTC	CASRLGAYEQYF
few	TRBV12-3/TRBV12-4	TRBJ2-1	TRBD1	TGTGCCAGCAGGAACGGACAGGTCCACGAGGATGAGCAGTTCTTC	CASRNGQVHEDEQFF
many	TRBV20-1	TRBJ2-5	.	TGCAGTGCTCCCCGGGACAACCAAGAGACCCAGTACTTC	CSAPRDNQETQYF
few	TRBV7-2	TRBJ2-1	.	TGTGCCAGCAGCGGAGTGACACCTAGGATCTACAATGAGCAGTTCTTC	CASSGVTPRIYNEQFF
few	TRBV12-3/TRBV12-4	TRBJ2-2	TRBD2	TGTGCCAGCAGTTCCCTAGCGGGGGGCACCGGGGAGCTGTTTTTT	CASSSLAGGTGELFF
.	TRBV12-3/TRBV12-4	TRBJ2-3	.	TGTGCCAGCACTAATCGACAGGCGAGCACAGATACGCAGTATTTT	CASTNRQASTDTQYF
.	TRBV7-9	TRBJ2-3	TRBD2	TGTGCCAGCAGCAGAAGCGGGGGGCCCCACACAGATACGCAGTATTTT	CASSRSGGPHTDTQYF
.	TRBV10-3	TRBJ2-7	TRBD1	TGTGCCACCCAGGACAGGCAACCCTACGAGCAGTACTTC	CATQDRQPYEQYF
few	TRBV4-3	TRBJ2-7	.	TGCGCCAGCAGCCAAGTTTTTGACACCCGAAGATACAATGAGCAGTACTTC	CASSQVFDTRRYNEQYF
few	TRBV5-1	TRBJ2-3	.	TGCGCCAGCAGCTTTCTCCCCCAAGATACGCAGTATTTT	CASSFLPQDTQYF
many	TRBV4-3	TRBJ2-5	TRBD2	TGCGCCAGCAGCCAAGATCTCGGGACTACCAGGGAGACCCAGTACTTC	CASSQDLGTTRETQYF
many	TRBV10-3	TRBJ2-3	.	TGTGCCATCAGTGTAGCGGCTAGCACAGATACGCAGTATTTT	CAISVAASTDTQYF